Below, 25 T cell receptor beta chains from the same sample are listed, as sequenced in a study of blood T cells in healthy people across ages. Sample-barcoded 5' priming and a J-beta primer mix drove a second PCR of roughly 6 to 12 cycles. TCRdb used MiXCR to reprocess the 5' RACE reads, holding one entry per CDR3 protein. The table has 750,000 to 950,000 distinct CDR3 sequences, 40% to 65% seen once. The source material was blood. All receptors derive from a man at least 80 years old in good health.

The rearrangement uses TRBV21-1 and TRBJ2-1; the table calls TRBD1, which could not be checked here. TRBV21-1 is an annotated pseudogene. This CDR3 has 16 residues. The DNA for the CDR3 is TGTGCCAGCACTGGACAGAAGATCGGGGGTAACAATGAGCAGTTCTTC. Translation: CASTGQKIGGNNEQFF.

V gene TRBV12-3 or TRBV12-4 combines with J gene TRBJ2-4; D unresolved. The V and J ends lost 1 base and 0 bases respectively, with 13 bases between them. This CDR3 is built from 17 residues. CDR3 loop: CASSLEMDVLAKNIQYF. Written as DNA, the CDR3 is TGTGCCAGCAGTTTAGAGATGGACGTCCTAGCCAAAAACATTCAGTACTTC.

V gene TRBV20-1 combines with J gene TRBJ2-7; the D gene is possibly TRBD2 (6 bases). The CDR3 runs 14 residues. V lost 5 bases, J lost 1 base, and 15 bases lay in between. Germline V gives CDR1 DFQATT, CDR2 SNEGSKA (reference sequence). In DNA form, the CDR3 reads TGCAGTGCTTACCCCCTAGCGTATTCCTACGAGCAGTACTTC. Its translation is CSAYPLAYSYEQYF.

The chain carries TRBV10-3 and TRBJ2-5; D is undetermined. The DNA end lines up better with TRBJ2-7; the J call may be wrong. Germline assignment: CDR1 ENHRY and CDR2 SYGVKD. The CDR3 contains 11 residues. CDR3 loop: CAIRATYEQYF. Here the CDR3 DNA reads TGTGCCATCAGGGCGACCTACGAGCAGTACTTC.

The J gene is TRBJ2-1, the V gene TRBV12-3 or TRBV12-4, with TRBD2 matching over 12 bases. With 4 bases clipped from V and 4 bases from J, the junction kept 8 bases outside the gene matches. This CDR3 is 17 amino acids long. The CDR3 DNA follows: TGTGCCAGCAGTTCCCGGACTAGCGGGACCTATTACAATGAGCAGTTCTTC. Translation gives CASSSRTSGTYYNEQFF.

The V and J genes are TRBV2 and TRBJ2-2; TRBD2 might be the D (6 bases). The ends were cut back, 5 bases at V and 5 bases at J, with 15 bases in the middle. The CDR3 sequence is 15 residues long. CDR1 SNHLY and CDR2 FYNNEI come from the germline V gene. The CDR3 sequence is CASSLREEWTGELFF. CDR3 coding DNA: TGTGCCAGCAGTCTCAGGGAGGAGTGGACCGGGGAGCTGTTTTTT.

The V gene is TRBV12-3 or TRBV12-4, the J gene TRBJ2-5; 10 bases are a match to TRBD2. V dropped 4 bases and J dropped 3; count of bases not matched to a gene: 5. This CDR3 comprises 15 residues. The CDR3 sequence: CASSSRTSGEETQYF. CDR3 in DNA: TGTGCCAGCAGTTCGCGGACTAGCGGAGAAGAGACCCAGTACTTC.

The CDR3 loop is CASSPGQGAHRYAYF. In nucleotides, the CDR3 is TGCGCCAGCAGCCCCGGACAGGGCGCGCACAGATACGCGTATTTT. V is TRBV5-1 and J is TRBJ2-3; TRBD1 matches at 8 bases. There are 15 residues in the CDR3. Germline V gene data show CDR1 as SGHRS and CDR2 as YFSETQ. The V gene end was trimmed by 4 bases and the J gene end by 14 bases; junction bases not matched to a gene: 18.

This chain joins TRBV11-2 and TRBJ2-1; TRBD2 matches at 8 bases. With V trimmed by 3 bases and J by 8 bases, 9 bases remained unmatched. The CDR3 has 15 residues. In germline, CDR1 is SGHAT, CDR2 FQNNGV. CDR3 amino acids: CASSLMTSERHEQFF. For the CDR3, the DNA is TGTGCCAGCAGCTTGATGACTAGCGAGAGACATGAGCAGTTCTTC.

The chain combines TRBV11-1 with TRBJ2-7, with D hard to call. There are 14 residues in the CDR3. The germline V and J ends were trimmed by 5 bases and 2 bases, with 13 bases remaining between them. In germline, CDR1 is SGHAT, CDR2 FQDESV (reference sequence). The CDR3 DNA sequence: TGTGCCAGCAGCCCAGCAGCTAAGACCTACGAGCAGTACTTC. Its translation: CASSPAAKTYEQYF.

This clonotype has more than one count but fewer than ten. The chain recombines TRBV6-5 with TRBJ2-3; TRBD1 matches 10 bases. This CDR3 has 15 residues. CDR1 and CDR2 (germline): MNHEY, SVGAGI. After removal of 8 bases from V and 14 bases from J, the junction contained 19 bases not matched to a gene. The CDR3 region is CASGGGQGNHRYAYF. CDR3 nucleotide sequence: TGTGCCAGCGGCGGGGGACAGGGGAATCACAGATACGCGTATTTT.

As to this clonotype: An end of the junction differs from the germline gene, which may be a read error. The chain joins TRBV4-1 to TRBJ2-5; D possibly corresponds to TRBD2 (5 bases). Looked up from germline, CDR1 is MGHRA and CDR2 is YSYEKL. This CDR3 spans 16 amino acids. The CDR3 loop reads CASSQGGGRAQETHYF. For the CDR3, the DNA is TGCGCCAGCAGCCAAGGTGGTGGGCGGGCCCAAGAGACCCACTACTTC.

The table lists this clonotype with a few counts. The chain carries TRBV29-1 and TRBJ2-7; 8 nucleotides match TRBD1. The CDR3 loop spans 13 amino acids. V was pared by 5 bases and J by 4 bases, with 7 bases of the junction left unmatched. Germline CDR1 SQVTM, CDR2 ANQGSEA. The CDR3: CSVRQGAGYEQYF. The CDR3 bases are TGCAGCGTTAGGCAGGGGGCAGGGTACGAGCAGTACTTC.

There are a few counts of this clonotype. This chain uses TRBV10-3 with TRBJ2-5; D is unresolved. This CDR3 spans 16 amino acids. Trimming cost V 0 bases and J 5 bases, with 16 bases left between them. Germline-derived CDR1 and CDR2 are ENHRY and SYGVKD. CDR3 in amino acids: CAISESVILGGETQYF. The CDR3 coding sequence is TGTGCCATCAGTGAGTCAGTGATCCTCGGTGGGGAGACCCAGTACTTC.

V usage is TRBV6-2 or TRBV6-3 and J usage is TRBJ2-4; D possibly corresponds to TRBD1 (5 bases). This CDR3 is 16 amino acids long. V lost 2 bases and J 1 base, leaving 12 bases between the germline ends. Germline CDR1 and CDR2: MNHEY and SVGEGT. This CDR3 reads CASSYDSALAKNIQYF. The CDR3 bases are TGTGCCAGCAGTTACGACAGTGCCCTGGCCAAAAACATTCAGTACTTC.

There are a few counts of this clonotype. V gene TRBV6-5 combines with J gene TRBJ2-7, with D possibly TRBD2 on 6 matching bases. The V end lost 6 bases, the J end lost 4 bases, and 13 bases lay between the germline ends. In germline, CDR1 is MNHEY, CDR2 SVGAGI. The CDR3 is made up of 13 amino acids. The CDR3 is CASRRFGSYEQYF. In nucleotides, the CDR3 is TGTGCCAGCAGAAGGTTCGGGAGTTACGAGCAGTACTTC.

This chain uses TRBV18 with TRBJ2-4, with 13 bases aligning to TRBD2. The J call is in doubt because the DNA end fits TRBJ2-7 better. The CDR3 length is 19 residues. CDR1 and CDR2 from the germline V gene are KGHSH and LQKENI. The CDR3 DNA is TGTGCCAGCTCACGGACCGGGACTAGCGGGACTTCAACAGCCTACGAGCAGTACTTC. Translation: CASSRTGTSGTSTAYEQYF.

V gene TRBV6-1 combines with J gene TRBJ2-4; TRBD1 matches at 8 bases. The DNA end is more similar to TRBJ2-5, so the J call may be wrong. This CDR3 has 15 residues. The germline V gene encodes CDR1 MNHNS and CDR2 SASEGT. The CDR3 sequence: CASSTAAGGGETQYF. In nucleotides, the CDR3 is TGTGCCAGCAGTACCGCCGCAGGGGGCGGCGAGACCCAGTACTTC.

The chain joins TRBV20-1 to TRBJ2-7; D is unresolved. Germline V CDR1 and CDR2: DFQATT, SNEGSKA (reference sequence). This CDR3 comprises 15 residues. Deletions cut 5 bases from V and 1 base from J, with 18 bases between. CDR3 DNA sequence: TGCAGTGCTCTAAGCCGACAACCACCTTCCTACGAGCAGTACTTC. Translating gives CSALSRQPPSYEQYF.

The CDR3, as DNA: TGTGCCAGCAGCTTATTTCCAGGGATCGGCGAGCAGTACTTC. Translated: CASSLFPGIGEQYF. The V and J genes are TRBV11-2 and TRBJ2-5; D possibly corresponds to TRBD1 (5 bases). Judging by the DNA end, TRBJ2-7 fits better; the J call may be wrong. The CDR3 extends over 14 amino acids. Germline CDR1 reads SGHAT; CDR2 reads FQNNGV.

This chain uses TRBV6-2 or TRBV6-3 with TRBJ2-3; D is perhaps TRBD2 (8 bases). The V gene's germline CDR1 is MNHEY and CDR2 SVGEGT. CDR3 length equals 13 residues. Trimming took 6 bases from V and 14 from J, leaving 21 bases between them. The CDR3, as DNA: TGTGCCAGCAGAGTTAGCGGGGACAGAGACGCGTATTTT. Its protein is CASRVSGDRDAYF.

The gene calls are TRBV20-1 and TRBJ2-5, with unresolved D. The CDR3 spans 16 residues. Per germline, CDR1 DFQATT and CDR2 SNEGSKA (reference sequence). The ends were cut back, 1 base at V and 7 bases at J, with 22 bases in the middle. The CDR3 DNA reads TGCAGTGCTAGAGCCCCTCAGACTGGGCCCGGTGGGACCCAGTACTTC. The encoded protein is CSARAPQTGPGGTQYF.

The chain employs TRBV6-1 and TRBJ2-3, with no clear D. With 6 bases removed from V and 14 bases from J, the gap between germline ends came to 15 bases. This CDR3 region has 11 residues. The germline gives CDR1 MNHNS, CDR2 SASEGT. The CDR3 DNA reads TGTGCCAGCAGCACTCACAGATACGCGTATTTT. This codes for CASSTHRYAYF.

The chain joins TRBV5-1 to TRBJ1-2; 7 nucleotides agree with TRBD1. The germline CDR1 and CDR2 sequences are SGHRS and YFSETQ. Trimming cost V 3 bases and J 2 bases; bases outside gene matches: 4. This CDR3 has 14 residues. This CDR3 is CASSSQGSNYGYTF. CDR3 sequence (DNA): TGCGCCAGCAGCTCACAGGGGTCCAACTATGGCTACACCTTC.

The chain uses TRBV7-3 and TRBJ2-7, with 9 bases identical to TRBD2. Germline V gene sequence: CDR1 SGHTA, CDR2 FQGTGA. This CDR3 contains 14 residues. Trimming removed 3 bases from V and 5 bases from J; junction bases left unmatched: 5. The CDR3 loop reads CASSLSSGSHEQYF. The CDR3 DNA sequence: TGTGCCAGCAGCTTGAGTAGCGGGAGCCACGAGCAGTACTTC.